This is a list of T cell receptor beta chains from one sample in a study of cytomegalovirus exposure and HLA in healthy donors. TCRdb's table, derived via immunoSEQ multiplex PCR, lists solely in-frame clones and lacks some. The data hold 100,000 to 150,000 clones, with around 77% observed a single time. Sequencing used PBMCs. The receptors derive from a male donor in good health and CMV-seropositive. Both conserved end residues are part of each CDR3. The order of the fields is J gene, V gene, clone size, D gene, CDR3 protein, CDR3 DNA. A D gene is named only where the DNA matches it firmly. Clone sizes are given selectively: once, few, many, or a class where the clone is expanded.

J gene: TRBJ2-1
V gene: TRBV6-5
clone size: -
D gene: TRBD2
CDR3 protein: CASSWGTTGNEQFF
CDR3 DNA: TGTGCCAGCAGCTGGGGGACTACGGGGAATGAGCAGTTCTTC

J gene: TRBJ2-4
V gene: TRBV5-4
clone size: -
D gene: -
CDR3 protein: CASSPDLLKAKNIQYF
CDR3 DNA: TGTGCCAGCAGCCCGGACTTGTTGAAAGCCAAAAACATTCAGTACTTC

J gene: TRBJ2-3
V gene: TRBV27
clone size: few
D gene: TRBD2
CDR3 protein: CASSLPSGRPSTDTQYF
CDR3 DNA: TGTGCCAGCAGTTTACCTAGCGGGAGGCCAAGCACAGATACGCAGTATTTT

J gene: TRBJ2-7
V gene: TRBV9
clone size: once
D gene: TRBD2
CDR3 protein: CASASGGRGAYEQYF
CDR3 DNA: TGTGCCAGCGCTAGCGGGGGGAGAGGCGCCTACGAGCAGTACTTC

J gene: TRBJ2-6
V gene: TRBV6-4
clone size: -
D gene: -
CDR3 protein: CASSDSRSGANVLTF
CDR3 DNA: TGTGCCAGCAGTGATTCTCGTAGTGGGGCCAACGTCCTGACTTTC

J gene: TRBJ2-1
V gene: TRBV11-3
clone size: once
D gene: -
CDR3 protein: CASSLEPGSYNEQFF
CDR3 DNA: TGTGCCAGCAGCTTAGAACCGGGCTCCTACAATGAGCAGTTCTTC

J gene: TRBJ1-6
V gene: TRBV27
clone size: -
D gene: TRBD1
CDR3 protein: CASSLQTGADSPLHF
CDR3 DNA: TGTGCCAGCAGTTTACAGACAGGGGCGGATTCACCCCTCCACTTT

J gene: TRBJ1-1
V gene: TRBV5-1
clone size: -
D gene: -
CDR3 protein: CASSISGGVADRGAFF
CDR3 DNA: TGCGCCAGCAGCATCAGTGGGGGGGTGGCCGACCGGGGTGCTTTCTTT

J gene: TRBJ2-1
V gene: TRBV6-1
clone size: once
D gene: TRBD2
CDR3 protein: CASSGDGRGGEQFF
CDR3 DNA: TGTGCCAGCAGTGGGGACGGGAGGGGCGGTGAGCAGTTCTTC

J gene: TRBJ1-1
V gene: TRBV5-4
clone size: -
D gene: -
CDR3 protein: CASSSVRVTEAFF
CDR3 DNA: TGTGCCAGCAGCTCCGTCCGCGTCACTGAAGCTTTCTTT

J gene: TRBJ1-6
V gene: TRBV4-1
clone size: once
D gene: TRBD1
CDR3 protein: CASSQAWRGQGDDNSPLHF
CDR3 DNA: TGCGCCAGCAGCCAAGCATGGAGGGGGCAGGGGGATGATAATTCACCCCTCCACTTT

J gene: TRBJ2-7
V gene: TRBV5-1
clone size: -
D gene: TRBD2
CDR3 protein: CASSPSGGNLYEQYF
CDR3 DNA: TGCGCCAGCAGCCCGAGCGGGGGAAATCTCTACGAGCAGTACTTC

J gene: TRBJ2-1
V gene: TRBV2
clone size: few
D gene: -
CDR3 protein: CASSEVSPSSYNEQFF
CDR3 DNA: TGTGCCAGCAGTGAAGTATCACCGAGCTCCTACAATGAGCAGTTCTTC

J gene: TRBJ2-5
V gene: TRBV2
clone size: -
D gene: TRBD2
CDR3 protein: CASSEGLEETQYF
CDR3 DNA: TGTGCCAGCAGTGAGGGACTAGAAGAGACCCAGTACTTC

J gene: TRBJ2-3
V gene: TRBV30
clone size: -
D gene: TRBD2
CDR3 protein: CAWGGLAGFTDTQYF
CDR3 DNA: TGTGCCTGGGGTGGACTAGCGGGGTTCACAGATACGCAGTATTTT

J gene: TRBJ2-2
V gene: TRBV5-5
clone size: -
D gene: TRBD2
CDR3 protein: CASTPLPAGAYTGELFF
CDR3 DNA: TGTGCCAGCACCCCCTTACCAGCGGGGGCATACACCGGGGAGCTGTTTTTT

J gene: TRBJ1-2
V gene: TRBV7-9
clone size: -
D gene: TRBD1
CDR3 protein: CSSSIGTGGPNYGYTF
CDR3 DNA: TGTTCCAGCAGTATTGGGACAGGGGGTCCGAACTATGGCTACACCTTC

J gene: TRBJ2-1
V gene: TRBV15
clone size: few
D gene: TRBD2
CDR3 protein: CATSRTPIGGGTHNEQFF
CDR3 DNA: TGTGCCACCAGCAGAACACCGATCGGGGGGGGGACCCACAATGAGCAGTTCTTC

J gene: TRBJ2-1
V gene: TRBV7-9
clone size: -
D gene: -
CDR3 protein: CASSLALGGHRGDEQFF
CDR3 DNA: TGTGCCAGCAGCTTAGCCCTGGGCGGGCACCGCGGGGATGAGCAGTTCTTC

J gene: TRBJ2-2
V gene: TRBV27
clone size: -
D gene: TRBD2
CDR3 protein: CASTFSGGMAGELFF
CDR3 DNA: TGTGCCAGCACGTTTAGCGGGGGGATGGCCGGGGAGCTGTTTTTT

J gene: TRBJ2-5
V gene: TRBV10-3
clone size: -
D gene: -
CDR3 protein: CAISELSFETQYF
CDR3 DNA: TGTGCCATCAGTGAGTTAAGCTTCGAGACCCAGTACTTC

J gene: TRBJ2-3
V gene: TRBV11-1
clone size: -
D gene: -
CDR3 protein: CASSLGSGNTDTQYF
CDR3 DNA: TGTGCCAGCAGCTTAGGTTCCGGTAACACAGATACGCAGTATTTT

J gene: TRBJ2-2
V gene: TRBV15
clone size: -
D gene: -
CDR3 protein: CATGLATGELFF
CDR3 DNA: TGTGCCACCGGCCTAGCGACCGGGGAGCTGTTTTTT

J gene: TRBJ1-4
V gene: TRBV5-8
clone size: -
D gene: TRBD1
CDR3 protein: CASSPYTGGTHEKLFF
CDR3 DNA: TGTGCCAGCAGCCCATACACAGGGGGTACCCATGAAAAACTGTTTTTT

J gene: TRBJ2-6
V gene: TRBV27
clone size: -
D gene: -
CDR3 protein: CASSLYSPARFSGANVLTF
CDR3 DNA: TGTGCCAGCAGTTTATACTCACCCGCTCGATTCTCTGGGGCCAACGTCCTGACTTTC

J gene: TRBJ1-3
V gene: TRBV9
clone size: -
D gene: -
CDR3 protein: CASSVVGGPTLSDTIYF
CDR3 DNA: TGTGCCAGCAGCGTAGTGGGGGGGCCGACGTTATCGGACACCATATATTTT

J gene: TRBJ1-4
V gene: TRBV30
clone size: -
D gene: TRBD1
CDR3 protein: CAWSLDRSNEKLFF
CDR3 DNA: TGTGCCTGGAGTCTGGACAGGTCTAATGAAAAACTGTTTTTT

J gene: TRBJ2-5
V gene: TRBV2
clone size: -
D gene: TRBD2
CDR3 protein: CASRPGTSGGSEYF
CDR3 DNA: TGTGCCAGCCGCCCAGGGACTAGCGGGGGATCAGAGTACTTC

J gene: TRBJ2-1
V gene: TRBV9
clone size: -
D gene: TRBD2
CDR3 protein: CASSVGTSGSYNEQFF
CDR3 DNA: TGTGCCAGCAGCGTCGGGACTAGCGGGTCCTACAATGAGCAGTTCTTC

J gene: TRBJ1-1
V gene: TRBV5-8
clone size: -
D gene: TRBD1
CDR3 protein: CASSLVKGQKNTEAFF
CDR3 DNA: TGTGCCAGCAGCTTGGTTAAGGGACAGAAGAACACTGAAGCTTTCTTT

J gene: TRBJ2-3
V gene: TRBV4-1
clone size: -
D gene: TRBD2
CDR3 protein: CASSFKGGGASDTQYF
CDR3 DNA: TGCGCCAGCAGCTTTAAAGGCGGGGGGGCCTCAGATACGCAGTATTTT

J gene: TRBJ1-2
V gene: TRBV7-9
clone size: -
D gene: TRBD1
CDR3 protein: CSSSLETGMGYTF
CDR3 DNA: TGTTCCAGCAGCCTAGAGACAGGGATGGGCTACACCTTC

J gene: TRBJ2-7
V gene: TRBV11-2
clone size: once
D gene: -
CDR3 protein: CASSPKNGLLGEQYF
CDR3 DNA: TGTGCCAGCAGCCCAAAGAACGGACTCCTCGGCGAGCAGTACTTC

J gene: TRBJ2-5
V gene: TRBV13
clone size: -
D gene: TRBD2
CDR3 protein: CASSQRKSGGQETQYF
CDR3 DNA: TGTGCCAGCAGCCAGAGGAAGAGCGGGGGACAAGAGACCCAGTACTTC

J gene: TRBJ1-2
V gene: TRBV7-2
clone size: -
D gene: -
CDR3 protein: CASSSRQDSNYGYTF
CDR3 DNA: TGTGCCAGCAGCTCCCGACAGGACTCGAACTATGGCTACACCTTC

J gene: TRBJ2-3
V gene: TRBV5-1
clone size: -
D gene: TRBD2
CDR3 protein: CASSLARSSGPTDTQYF
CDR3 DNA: TGCGCCAGCAGCTTGGCCCGCTCTAGCGGTCCCACAGATACGCAGTATTTT

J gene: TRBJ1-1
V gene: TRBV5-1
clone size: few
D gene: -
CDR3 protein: CASRSRGQNTEAFF
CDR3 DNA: TGCGCCAGCAGGAGTCGTGGTCAGAACACTGAAGCTTTCTTT

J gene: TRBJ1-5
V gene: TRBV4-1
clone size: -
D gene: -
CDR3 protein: CASSQGSGGGDQPQHF
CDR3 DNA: TGCGCCAGCAGCCAGGGATCGGGTGGCGGGGATCAGCCCCAGCATTTT

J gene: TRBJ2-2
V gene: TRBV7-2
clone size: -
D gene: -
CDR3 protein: CASSFRGPTNTGELFF
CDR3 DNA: TGTGCCAGCAGCTTCAGGGGTCCTACGAACACCGGGGAGCTGTTTTTT

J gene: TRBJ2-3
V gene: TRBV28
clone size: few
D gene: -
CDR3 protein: CASSPNTDTQYF
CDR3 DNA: TGTGCCAGCAGTCCCAACACAGATACGCAGTATTTT

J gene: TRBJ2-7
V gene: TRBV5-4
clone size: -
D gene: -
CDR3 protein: CASKQDAAYEQYF
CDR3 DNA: TGTGCTAGCAAGCAAGACGCGGCCTACGAGCAGTACTTC

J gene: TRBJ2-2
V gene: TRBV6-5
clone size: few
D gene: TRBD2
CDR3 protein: CASRVGLAGAGELFF
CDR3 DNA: TGTGCCAGCAGAGTAGGACTAGCGGGAGCCGGGGAGCTGTTTTTT

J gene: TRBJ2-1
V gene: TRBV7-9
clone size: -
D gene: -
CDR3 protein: CSSSLIQGRHNEQFF
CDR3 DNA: TGTTCCAGCAGCTTGATTCAGGGGCGACACAATGAGCAGTTCTTC

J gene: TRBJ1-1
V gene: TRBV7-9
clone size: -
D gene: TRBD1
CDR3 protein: CASSQVTLTGTSRTEAFF
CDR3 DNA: TGTGCCAGCAGCCAGGTTACATTGACAGGGACCTCGAGAACTGAAGCTTTCTTT

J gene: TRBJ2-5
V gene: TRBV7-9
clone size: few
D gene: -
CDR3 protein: CASSLEWEMETQYF
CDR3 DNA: TGTGCCAGCAGCTTAGAATGGGAGATGGAGACCCAGTACTTC